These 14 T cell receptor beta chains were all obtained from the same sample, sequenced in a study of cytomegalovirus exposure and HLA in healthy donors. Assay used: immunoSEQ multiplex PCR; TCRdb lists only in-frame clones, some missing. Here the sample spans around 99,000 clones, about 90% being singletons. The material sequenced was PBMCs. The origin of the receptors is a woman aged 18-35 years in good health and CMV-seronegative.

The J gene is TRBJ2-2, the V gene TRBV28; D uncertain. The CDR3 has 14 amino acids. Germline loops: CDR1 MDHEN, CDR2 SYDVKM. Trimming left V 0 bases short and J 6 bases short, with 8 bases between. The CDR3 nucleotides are TGTGCCAGCAGTTTATGGTCCGTCTCCGGGGAGCTGTTTTTT. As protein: CASSLWSVSGELFF.

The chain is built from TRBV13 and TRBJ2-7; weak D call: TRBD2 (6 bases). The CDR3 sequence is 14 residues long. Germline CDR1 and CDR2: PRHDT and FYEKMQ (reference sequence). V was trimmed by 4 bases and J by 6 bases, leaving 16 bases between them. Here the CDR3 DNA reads TGTGCCAGCAGCTCTACACATAACGGGAGCGAGCAGTACTTC. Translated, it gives CASSSTHNGSEQYF.

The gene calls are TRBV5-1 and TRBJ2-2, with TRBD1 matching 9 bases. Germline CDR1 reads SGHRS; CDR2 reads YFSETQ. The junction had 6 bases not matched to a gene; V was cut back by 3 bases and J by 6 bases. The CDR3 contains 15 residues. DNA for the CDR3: TGCGCCAGCAGCTCGGGACGGACAGGGGCCGGGGAGCTGTTTTTT. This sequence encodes CASSSGRTGAGELFF.

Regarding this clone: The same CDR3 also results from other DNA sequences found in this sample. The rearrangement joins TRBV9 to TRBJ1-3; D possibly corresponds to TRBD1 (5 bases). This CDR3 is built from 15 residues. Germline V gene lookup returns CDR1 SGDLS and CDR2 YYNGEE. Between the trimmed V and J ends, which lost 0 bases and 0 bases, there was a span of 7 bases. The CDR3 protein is CASSVGGGSGNTIYF. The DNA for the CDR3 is TGTGCCAGCAGCGTAGGGGGGGGCTCTGGAAACACCATATATTTT.

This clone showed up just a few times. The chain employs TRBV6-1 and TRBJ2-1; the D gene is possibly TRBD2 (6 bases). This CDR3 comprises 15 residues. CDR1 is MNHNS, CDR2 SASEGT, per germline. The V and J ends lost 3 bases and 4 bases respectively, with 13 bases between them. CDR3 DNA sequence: TGTGCCAGCAGTGAGGGCGTAGCGGATTACAATGAGCAGTTCTTC. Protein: CASSEGVADYNEQFF.

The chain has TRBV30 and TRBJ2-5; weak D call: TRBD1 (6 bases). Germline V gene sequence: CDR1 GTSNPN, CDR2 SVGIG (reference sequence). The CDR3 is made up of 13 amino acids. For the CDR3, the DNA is TGTGCGGCTGGACAGCTCTTCCAAGAGACCCAGTACTTC. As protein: CAAGQLFQETQYF.

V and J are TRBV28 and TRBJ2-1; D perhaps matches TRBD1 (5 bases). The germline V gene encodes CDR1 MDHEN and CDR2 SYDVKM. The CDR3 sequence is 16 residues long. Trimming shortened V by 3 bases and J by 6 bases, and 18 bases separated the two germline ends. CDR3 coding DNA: TGTGCCAGCAGTTTCGGTTTTTGGCGTAGGGGCAATGAGCAGTTCTTC. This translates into CASSFGFWRRGNEQFF.

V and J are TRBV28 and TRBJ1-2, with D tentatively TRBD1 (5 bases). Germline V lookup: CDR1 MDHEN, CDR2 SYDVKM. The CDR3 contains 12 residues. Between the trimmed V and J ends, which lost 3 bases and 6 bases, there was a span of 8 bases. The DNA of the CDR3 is TGTGCCAGCAGTTTCAGGGTACATGGCTACACCTTC. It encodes CASSFRVHGYTF.

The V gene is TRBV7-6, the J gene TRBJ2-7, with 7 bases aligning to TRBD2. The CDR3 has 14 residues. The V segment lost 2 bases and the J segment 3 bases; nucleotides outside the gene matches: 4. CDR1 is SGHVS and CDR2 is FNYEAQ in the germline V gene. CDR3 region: CASSLFGGSYEQYF. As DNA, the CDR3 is TGTGCCAGCAGCTTATTCGGGGGGAGCTACGAGCAGTACTTC.

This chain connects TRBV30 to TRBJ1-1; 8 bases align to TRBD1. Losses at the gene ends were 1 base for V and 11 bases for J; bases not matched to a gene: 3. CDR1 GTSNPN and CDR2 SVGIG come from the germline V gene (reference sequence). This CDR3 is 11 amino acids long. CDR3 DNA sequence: TGTGCCTGGAGTGGGGACAGGTTGGCTTTCTTT. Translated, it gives CAWSGDRLAFF.

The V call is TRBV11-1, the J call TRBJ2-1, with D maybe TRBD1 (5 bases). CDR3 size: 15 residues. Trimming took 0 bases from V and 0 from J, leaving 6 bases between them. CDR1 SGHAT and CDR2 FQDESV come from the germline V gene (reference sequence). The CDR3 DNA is TGTGCCAGCAGCTTAGCAAGGGGCTCCTACAATGAGCAGTTCTTC. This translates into CASSLARGSYNEQFF. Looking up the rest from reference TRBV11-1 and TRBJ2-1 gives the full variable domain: EAEVAQSPRYKITEKSQAVAFWCDPISGHATLYWYRQILGQGPELLVQFQDESVVDDSQLPKDRFSAERLKGVDSTLKIQPAELGDSAMYLCASSLARGSYNEQFFGPGTRLTVL.

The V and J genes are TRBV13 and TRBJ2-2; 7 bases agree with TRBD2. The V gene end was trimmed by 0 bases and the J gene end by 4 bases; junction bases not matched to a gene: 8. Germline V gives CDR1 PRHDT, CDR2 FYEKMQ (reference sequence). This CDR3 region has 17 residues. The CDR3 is CASSLGHWTRGTGELFF. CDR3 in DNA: TGTGCCAGCAGCTTAGGCCATTGGACTAGGGGCACCGGGGAGCTGTTTTTT. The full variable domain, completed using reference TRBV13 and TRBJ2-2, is AAGVIQSPRHLIKEKRETATLKCYPIPRHDTVYWYQQGPGQDPQFLISFYEKMQSDKGSIPDRFSAQQFSDYHSELNMSSLELGDSALYFCASSLGHWTRGTGELFFGEGSRLTVL.

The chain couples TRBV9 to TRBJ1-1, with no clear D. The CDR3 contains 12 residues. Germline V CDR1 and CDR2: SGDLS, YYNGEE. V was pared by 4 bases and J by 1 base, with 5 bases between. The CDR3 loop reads CASSPQNTEAFF. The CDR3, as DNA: TGTGCCAGCAGCCCCCAGAACACTGAAGCTTTCTTT.

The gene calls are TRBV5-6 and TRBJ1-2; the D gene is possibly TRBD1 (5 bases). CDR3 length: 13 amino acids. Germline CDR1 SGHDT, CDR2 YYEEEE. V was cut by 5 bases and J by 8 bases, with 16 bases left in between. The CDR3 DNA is TGTGCCAGCAGGAGGAGGGGAGCTCTGGGCTACACCTTC. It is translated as CASRRRGALGYTF. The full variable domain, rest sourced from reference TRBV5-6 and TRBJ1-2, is DAGVTQSPTHLIKTRGQQVTLRCSPKSGHDTVSWYQQALGQGPQFIFQYYEEEERQRGNFPDRFSGHQFPNYSSELNVNALLLGDSALYLCASRRRGALGYTFGSGTRLTVV.